This T cell receptor beta chain comes out of a study of blood T cell repertoires in COVID-19. In this sample, this clone turned up a few times. With 5 bases removed from V and 3 bases from J, the gap between germline ends came to 9 bases. The CDR3 loop spans 13 amino acids. Looked up from germline, CDR1 is SGHRS and CDR2 is YFSETQ. Authors' analysis steps: For nucleated cells, counts were estimated from reference gene primer amplification. Here immunoSEQ multiplex PCR was the method, and the copy in TCRdb shows in-frame clones only, minus some. V, J and clone size are taken as reported in that table, and D and trimming were inferred from the DNA itself. The sample consists of 50,000 to 80,000 clones, about nine tenths of them appearing once. Those enrolled in Seattle joined during active infection and were followed longitudinally afterward.

The sample taken for sequencing was peripheral blood. The source is a woman aged 55 to 70 with COVID-19, enrolled during active disease. This chain joins TRBV5-1 and TRBJ1-3; no definite D call. The CDR3: CASSSDNGNTIYF. CDR3 coding DNA: TGCGCCAGCAGTTCAGACAATGGAAACACCATATATTTT.